The sequence of this TCR beta chain was determined in a study of blood T cell repertoires in COVID-19. For the study at large: COVID-19 samples, acute and convalescent, were from the United States, Italy and Spain. The cDNA or gDNA used as material had been derived from T cells, B-cell-depleted T cells, or PBMCs.

The germline V gene has CDR1 SGDLS and CDR2 YYNGEE. Trimming removed 4 bases from V and 10 bases from J; junction bases left unmatched: 5. The CDR3 runs 13 residues. Assay used: immunoSEQ multiplex PCR; TCRdb lists only in-frame clones, some missing. The sample consists of 200,000 to 300,000 clones, about nine tenths of them appearing once. Everyone who took part was roughly 18 to 89 years old, and they came from about 25 US areas. Sequencing was carried out using PBMCs or T cells enriched from blood (not recorded which). This TCR derives from a woman between 25 and 40 years old with acute COVID-19. V usage is TRBV9 and J usage is TRBJ1-6; 7 positions match TRBD1. CDR3 sequence: CASSLGTDSPLHF. In DNA form, the CDR3 reads TGTGCCAGCAGCTTGGGGACAGACTCACCCCTCCACTTT.